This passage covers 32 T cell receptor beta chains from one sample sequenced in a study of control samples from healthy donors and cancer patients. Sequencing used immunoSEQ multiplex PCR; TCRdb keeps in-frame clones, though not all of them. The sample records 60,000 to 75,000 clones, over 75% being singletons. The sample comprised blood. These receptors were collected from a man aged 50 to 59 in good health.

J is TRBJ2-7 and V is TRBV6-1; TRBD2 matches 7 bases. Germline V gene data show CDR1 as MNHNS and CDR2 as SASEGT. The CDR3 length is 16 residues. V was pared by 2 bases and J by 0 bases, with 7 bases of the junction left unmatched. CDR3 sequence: CASSEIIGRSSYEQYF. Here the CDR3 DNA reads TGTGCCAGCAGTGAAATAATCGGGAGGAGCTCCTACGAGCAGTACTTC.

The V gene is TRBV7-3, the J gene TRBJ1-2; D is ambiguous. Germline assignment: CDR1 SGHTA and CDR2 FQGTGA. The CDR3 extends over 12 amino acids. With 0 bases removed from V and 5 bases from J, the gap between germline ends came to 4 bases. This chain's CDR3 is CASSLTGYGYTF. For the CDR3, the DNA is TGTGCCAGCAGCTTAACTGGGTATGGCTACACCTTC. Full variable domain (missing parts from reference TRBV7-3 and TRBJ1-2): GAGVSQTPSNKVTEKGKYVELRCDPISGHTALYWYRQSLGQGPEFLIYFQGTGAADDSGLPNDRFFAVRPEGSVSTLKIQRTERGDSAVYLCASSLTGYGYTFGSGTRLTVV.

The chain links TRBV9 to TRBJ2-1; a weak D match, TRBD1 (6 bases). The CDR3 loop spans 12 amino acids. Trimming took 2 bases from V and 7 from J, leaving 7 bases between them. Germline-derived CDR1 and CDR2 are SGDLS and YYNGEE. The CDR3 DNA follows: TGTGCCAGCAGCGTTCAGGGGAATGAGCAGTTCTTC. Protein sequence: CASSVQGNEQFF.

CDR3 nucleotides: TGTGCCAGCAGCTTATCCCGGGCGGGAAACACCATATATTTT. Translating gives CASSLSRAGNTIYF. The rearrangement links TRBV11-2 to TRBJ1-3; D remains ambiguous. Germline lookup yields CDR1 SGHAT and CDR2 FQNNGV. The CDR3 spans 14 residues. Trimming left V 2 bases short and J 4 bases short, with 9 bases between.

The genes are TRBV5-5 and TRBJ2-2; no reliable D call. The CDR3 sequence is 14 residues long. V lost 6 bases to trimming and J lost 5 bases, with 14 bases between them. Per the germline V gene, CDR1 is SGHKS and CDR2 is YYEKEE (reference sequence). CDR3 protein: CASMESSATGELFF. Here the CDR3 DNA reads TGTGCCAGCATGGAGAGCTCAGCAACCGGGGAGCTGTTTTTT.

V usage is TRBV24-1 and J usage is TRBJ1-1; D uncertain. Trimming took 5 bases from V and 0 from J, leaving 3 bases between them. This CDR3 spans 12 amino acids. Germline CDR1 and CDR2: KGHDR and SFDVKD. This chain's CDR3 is CATSAMNTEAFF. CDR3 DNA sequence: TGTGCCACCAGTGCCATGAACACTGAAGCTTTCTTT.

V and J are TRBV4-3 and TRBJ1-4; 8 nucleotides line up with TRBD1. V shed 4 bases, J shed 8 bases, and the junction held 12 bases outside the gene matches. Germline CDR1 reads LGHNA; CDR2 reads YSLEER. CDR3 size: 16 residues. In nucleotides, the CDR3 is TGCGCCAGCAGCCGTGTTTTCGACAGGGGTGACGAAAAACTGTTTTTT. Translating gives CASSRVFDRGDEKLFF.

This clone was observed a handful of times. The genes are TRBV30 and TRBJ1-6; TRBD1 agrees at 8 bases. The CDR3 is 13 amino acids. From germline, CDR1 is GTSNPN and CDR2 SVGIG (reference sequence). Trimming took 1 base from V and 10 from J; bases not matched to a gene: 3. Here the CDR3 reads CAWSGQGNSPLHF. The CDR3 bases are TGTGCCTGGAGTGGACAGGGGAACTCACCCCTCCACTTT.

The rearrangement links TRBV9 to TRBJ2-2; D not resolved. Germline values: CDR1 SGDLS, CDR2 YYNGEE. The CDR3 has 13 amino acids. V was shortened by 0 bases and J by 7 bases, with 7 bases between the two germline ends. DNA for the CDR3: TGTGCCAGCAGCGTAGAGGGTGACGGGGAGCTGTTTTTT. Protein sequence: CASSVEGDGELFF. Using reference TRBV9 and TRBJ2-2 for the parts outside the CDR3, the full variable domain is DSGVTQTPKHLITATGQRVTLRCSPRSGDLSVYWYQQSLDQGLQFLIQYYNGEERAKGNILERFSAQQFPDLHSELNLSSLELGDSALYFCASSVEGDGELFFGEGSRLTVL.

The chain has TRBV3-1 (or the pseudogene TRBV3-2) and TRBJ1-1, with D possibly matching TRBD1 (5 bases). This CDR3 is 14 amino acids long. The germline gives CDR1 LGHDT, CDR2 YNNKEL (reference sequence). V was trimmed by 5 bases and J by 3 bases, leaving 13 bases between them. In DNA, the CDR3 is TGTGCCAGCAGCATCAGGGACGGGGACACTGAAGCTTTCTTT. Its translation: CASSIRDGDTEAFF.

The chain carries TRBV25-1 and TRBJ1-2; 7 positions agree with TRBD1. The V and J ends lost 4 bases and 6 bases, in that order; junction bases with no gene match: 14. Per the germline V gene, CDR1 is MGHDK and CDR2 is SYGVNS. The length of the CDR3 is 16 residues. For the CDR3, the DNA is TGTGCCAGCAGTGGGGGGTTACTCACAGGGGAAGATGGCTACACCTTC. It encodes CASSGGLLTGEDGYTF.

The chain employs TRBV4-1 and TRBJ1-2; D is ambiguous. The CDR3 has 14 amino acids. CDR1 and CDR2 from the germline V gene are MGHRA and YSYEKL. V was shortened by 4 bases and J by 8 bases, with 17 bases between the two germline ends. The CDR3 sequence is CASSPTSGGEGYTF. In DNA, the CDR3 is TGCGCCAGCAGCCCCACCAGTGGCGGCGAGGGCTACACCTTC.

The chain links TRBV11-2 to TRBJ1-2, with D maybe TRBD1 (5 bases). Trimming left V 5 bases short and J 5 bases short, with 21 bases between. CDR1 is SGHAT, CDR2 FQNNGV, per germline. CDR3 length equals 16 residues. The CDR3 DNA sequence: TGTGCCAGCAGCCCAGATGGGCAGGGTGTGCTGTATGGCTACACCTTC. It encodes CASSPDGQGVLYGYTF. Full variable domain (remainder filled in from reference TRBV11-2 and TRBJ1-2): EAGVAQSPRYKIIEKRQSVAFWCNPISGHATLYWYQQILGQGPKLLIQFQNNGVVDDSQLPKDRFSAERLKGVDSTLKIQPAKLEDSAVYLCASSPDGQGVLYGYTFGSGTRLTVV.

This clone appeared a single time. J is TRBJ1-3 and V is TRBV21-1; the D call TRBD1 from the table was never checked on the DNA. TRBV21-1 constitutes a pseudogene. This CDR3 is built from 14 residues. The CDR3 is CASSGRDRDNTIYF. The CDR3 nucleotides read TGTGCCAGCTCCGGTCGGGACAGGGACAACACCATATATTTT.

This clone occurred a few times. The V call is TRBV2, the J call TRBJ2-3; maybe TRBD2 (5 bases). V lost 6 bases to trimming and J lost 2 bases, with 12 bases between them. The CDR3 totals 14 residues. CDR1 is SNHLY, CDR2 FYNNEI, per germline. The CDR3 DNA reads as TGTGCCAGCAGCGAGGGCCCCAACACAGATACGCAGTATTTT. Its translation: CASSEGPNTDTQYF.

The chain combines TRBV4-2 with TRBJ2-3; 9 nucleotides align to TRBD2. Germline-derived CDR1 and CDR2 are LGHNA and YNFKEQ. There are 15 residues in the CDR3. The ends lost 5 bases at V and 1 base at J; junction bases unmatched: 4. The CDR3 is CASSRAGGGTDTQYF. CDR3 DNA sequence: TGTGCCAGCAGCAGGGCGGGAGGGGGCACAGATACGCAGTATTTT.

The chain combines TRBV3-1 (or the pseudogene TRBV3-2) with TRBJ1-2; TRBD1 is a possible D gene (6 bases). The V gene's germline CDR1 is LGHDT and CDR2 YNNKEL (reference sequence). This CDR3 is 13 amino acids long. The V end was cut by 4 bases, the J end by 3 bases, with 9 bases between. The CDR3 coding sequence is TGTGCCAGCAGCCTCCGACAGGACTATGGCTACACCTTC. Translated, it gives CASSLRQDYGYTF.

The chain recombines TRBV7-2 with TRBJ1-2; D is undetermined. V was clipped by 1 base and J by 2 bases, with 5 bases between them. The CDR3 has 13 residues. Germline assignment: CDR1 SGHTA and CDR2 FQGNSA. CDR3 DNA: TGTGCCAGCAGCTTAGGTGGGAACTATGGCTACACCTTC. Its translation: CASSLGGNYGYTF.

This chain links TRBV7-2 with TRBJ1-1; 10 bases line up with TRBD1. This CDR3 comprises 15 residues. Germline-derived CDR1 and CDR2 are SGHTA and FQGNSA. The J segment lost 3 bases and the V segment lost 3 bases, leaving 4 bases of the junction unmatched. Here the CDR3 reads CASSFDRGQYTEAFF. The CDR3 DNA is TGTGCCAGCAGCTTCGACAGGGGGCAATACACTGAAGCTTTCTTT.

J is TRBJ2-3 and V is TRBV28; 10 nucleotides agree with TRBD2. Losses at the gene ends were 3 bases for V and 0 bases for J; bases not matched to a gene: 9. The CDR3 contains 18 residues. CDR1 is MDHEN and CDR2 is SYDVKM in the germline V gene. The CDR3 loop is CASSFVPGLALSTDTQYF. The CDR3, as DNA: TGTGCCAGCAGTTTCGTCCCGGGACTAGCGTTGAGCACAGATACGCAGTATTTT.

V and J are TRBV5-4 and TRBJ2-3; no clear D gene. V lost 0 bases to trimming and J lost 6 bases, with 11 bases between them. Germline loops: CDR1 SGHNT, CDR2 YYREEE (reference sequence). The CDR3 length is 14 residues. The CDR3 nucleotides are TGTGCCAGCAGCTTGGGGGGTCCCCGGGATACGCAGTATTTT. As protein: CASSLGGPRDTQYF.

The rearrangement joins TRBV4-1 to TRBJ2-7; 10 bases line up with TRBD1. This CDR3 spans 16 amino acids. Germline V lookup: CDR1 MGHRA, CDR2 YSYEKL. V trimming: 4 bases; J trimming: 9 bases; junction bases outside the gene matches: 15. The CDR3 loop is CASSRPLRDRGRRQYF. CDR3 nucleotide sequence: TGCGCCAGCAGCCGTCCCCTCCGGGACAGGGGCCGTAGGCAGTACTTC.

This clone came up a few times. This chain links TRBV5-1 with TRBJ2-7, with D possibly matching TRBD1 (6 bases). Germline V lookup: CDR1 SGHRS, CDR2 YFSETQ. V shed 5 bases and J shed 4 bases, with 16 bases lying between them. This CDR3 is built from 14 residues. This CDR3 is CASSRDTSGYEQYF. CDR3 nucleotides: TGCGCCAGCAGTCGGGACACCTCCGGATACGAGCAGTACTTC.

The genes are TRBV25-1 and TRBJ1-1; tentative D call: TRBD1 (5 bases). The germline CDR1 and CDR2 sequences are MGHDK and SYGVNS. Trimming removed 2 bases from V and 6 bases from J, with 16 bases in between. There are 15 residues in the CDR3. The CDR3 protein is CASSESTGRYAEAFF. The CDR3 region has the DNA TGTGCCAGCAGTGAAAGCACAGGACGATATGCTGAAGCTTTCTTT. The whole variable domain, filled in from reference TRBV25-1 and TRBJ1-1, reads EADIYQTPRYLVIGTGKKITLECSQTMGHDKMYWYQQDPGMELHLIHYSYGVNSTEKGDLSSESTVSRIRTEHFPLTLESARPSHTSQYLCASSESTGRYAEAFFGQGTRLTVV.

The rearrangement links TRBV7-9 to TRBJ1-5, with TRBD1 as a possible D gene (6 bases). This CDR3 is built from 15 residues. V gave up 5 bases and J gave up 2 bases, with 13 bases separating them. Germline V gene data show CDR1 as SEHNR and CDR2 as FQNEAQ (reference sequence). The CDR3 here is CASSESGVGNQPQHF. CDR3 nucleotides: TGTGCCAGCAGCGAATCAGGGGTTGGCAATCAGCCCCAGCATTTT.

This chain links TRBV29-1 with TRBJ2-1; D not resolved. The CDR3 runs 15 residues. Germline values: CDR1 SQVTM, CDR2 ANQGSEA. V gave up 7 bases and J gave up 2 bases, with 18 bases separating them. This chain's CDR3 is CSGMERRTAYNEQFF. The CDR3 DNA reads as TGCAGCGGGATGGAACGGAGAACCGCCTACAATGAGCAGTTCTTC.

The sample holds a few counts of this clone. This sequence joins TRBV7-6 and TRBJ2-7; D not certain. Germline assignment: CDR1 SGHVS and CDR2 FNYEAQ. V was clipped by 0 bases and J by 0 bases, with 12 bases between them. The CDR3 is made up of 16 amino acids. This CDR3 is CASSLASGRSSYEQYF. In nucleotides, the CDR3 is TGTGCCAGCAGCTTAGCGTCAGGAAGGAGCTCCTACGAGCAGTACTTC.

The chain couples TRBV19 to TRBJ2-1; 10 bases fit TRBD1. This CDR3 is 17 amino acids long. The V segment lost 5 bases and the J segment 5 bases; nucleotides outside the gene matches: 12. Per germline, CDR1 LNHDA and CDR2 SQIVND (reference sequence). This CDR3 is CASSPHSGTGVDNEQFF. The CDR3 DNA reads TGTGCCAGTAGTCCGCATTCTGGGACAGGGGTTGACAATGAGCAGTTCTTC.

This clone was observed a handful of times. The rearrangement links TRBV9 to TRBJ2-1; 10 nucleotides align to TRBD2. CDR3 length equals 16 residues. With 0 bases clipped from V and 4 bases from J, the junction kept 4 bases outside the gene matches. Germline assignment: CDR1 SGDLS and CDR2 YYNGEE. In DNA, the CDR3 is TGTGCCAGCAGCGTAGTAGCGGGGGGACATTACAATGAGCAGTTCTTC. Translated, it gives CASSVVAGGHYNEQFF.

DNA of the CDR3: TGTGCCAGCAGTGATTGGCAGGGGGCTCAACCCCTCCACTTT. This sequence encodes CASSDWQGAQPLHF. This chain joins TRBV25-1 and TRBJ1-6, with TRBD1 matching over 8 bases. Germline V gene sequence: CDR1 MGHDK, CDR2 SYGVNS. J was trimmed by 12 bases and V by 3 bases; bases with no gene match: 7. The CDR3 length is 14 residues. The complete variable domain, with remaining parts taken from reference TRBV25-1 and TRBJ1-6, reads EADIYQTPRYLVIGTGKKITLECSQTMGHDKMYWYQQDPGMELHLIHYSYGVNSTEKGDLSSESTVSRIRTEHFPLTLESARPSHTSQYLCASSDWQGAQPLHFGNGTRLTVT.

The CDR3 DNA reads TGTGCCAGCAGCTTACAGGGTACAGGAAACACCATATATTTT. This sequence encodes CASSLQGTGNTIYF. The chain has TRBV5-4 and TRBJ1-3; tentatively, D is TRBD1 (6 bases). Germline CDR1 SGHNT, CDR2 YYREEE (reference sequence). CDR3 length: 14 amino acids. Trimming took 2 bases from V and 4 from J, leaving 10 bases between them.

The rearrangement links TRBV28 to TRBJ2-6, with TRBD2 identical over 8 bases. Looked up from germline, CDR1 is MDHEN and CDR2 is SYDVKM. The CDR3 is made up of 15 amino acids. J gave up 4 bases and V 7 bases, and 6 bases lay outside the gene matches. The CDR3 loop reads CASTPGGLGANVLTF. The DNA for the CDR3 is TGTGCCAGCACCCCGGGGGGGCTCGGGGCCAACGTCCTGACTTTC. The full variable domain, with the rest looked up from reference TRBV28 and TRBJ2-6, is DVKVTQSSRYLVKRTGEKVFLECVQDMDHENMFWYRQDPGLGLRLIYFSYDVKMKEKGDIPEGYSVSREKKERFSLILESASTNQTSMYLCASTPGGLGANVLTFGAGSRLTVL.